This T cell receptor beta chain was documented in a study of T-cell memory formation after mild COVID-19 (dated by TCRdb to about 2021). The study in broad terms: Most TCR sequence clusters were specific to one of the two donors. Longitudinal TCRalpha and TCRbeta repertoire sequencing tracked T-cell clones expanding and contracting after mild COVID-19 in a couple of donors. Two young, previously healthy adult volunteers, one female and one male, were included in the cohort.

Here is what the overall study found, with its caveats: Clones that contracted from day 15 to 85 showed balanced CD4/CD8 phenotypes, whereas a second wave of clones that expanded from day 15 to 37 leaned towards CD4+. Whether the second-wave clones peaking on day 37 were SARS-CoV-2 specific was not confirmed. Only a couple of mild cases were covered in the study, and larger cohorts including severe cases with pre-infection samples were considered necessary. Contracting CD4+ clones turned up mainly in the CM and EM memory subsets, whereas EMRA was where CD8+ clones were enriched. Some responding clones were detected in pre-infection memory, suggesting pre-existing cross-reactive memory T cells joined the SARS-CoV-2 response.

This clonotype was detected only a few times. Its cognate antigen has yet to be identified. Base qualities are missing; no much larger clone stands one base away. The cysteine opens and the phenylalanine closes a CDR3 of 16 amino acids. Only the CDR3 part of the read is kept: 48 bases, read in frame from the first base. V is clipped by 2 bases and J by 0 bases, and the sequence between their germline boundaries is 13 bases long. As encoded in the germline V gene (reference sequence), CDR1 is LNHDA while CDR2 is SQIVND. Ficoll-Paque density gradient centrifugation was the method used to isolate PBMCs. The sequencer listed for this sample is Illumina NovaSeq 6000. TCRalpha and TCRbeta cDNA libraries were constructed by 5'RACE with constant-segment primers, with sample barcodes and unique molecular identifiers being introduced. Trizol reagent was used to extract RNA from every sample. Amplification of the libraries took two PCR steps, and the second step added a second sample barcode plus Illumina TruSeq adapters. Sequencing of libraries was performed on an Illumina NovaSeq with 2 x 150 bp paired-end reads. Turning to the authors' computational methods: The reads were demultiplexed and collapsed into UMI-guided consensus sequences using migec v1.2.7. Using mixcr v2.1.11, UMI consensuses were aligned to TRA and TRB V and J templates and then assembled into clonotypes. A clonotype was counted as expanded or contracted only if both edgeR and NoisET called the change significant, with noise models trained on biological replicates. For edgeR calls, a false discovery rate-adjusted p below 0.01 and a log2 fold-change threshold of 1 were applied. As an exploratory analysis of dynamics, max-normalized trajectories of the 1000 most abundant clonotypes were examined by PCA with hierarchical clustering. Separately sequenced CD4+ and CD8+ repertoires were used to assign a CD4 or CD8 phenotype to each responding clone. TCRdb reanalyzed the raw reads on its own, using fastp at Q25 for trimming and MiXCR for clone calling, and kept in-frame beta chains. Rows matching on CDR3 protein sequence are summarized as one entry with the most common DNA and genes. Clone size and V and J calls follow TCRdb, not the original study. The sample data list approximately 260,000 distinct CDR3 sequences, and 15% to 20% of these were observed just once. The ten largest account for around 3.8% of the sample.

This clonotype was obtained from a man aged 18-30 years who had mild COVID-19 (a few samples of this study predate the infection). The sample titles of this study are shuffled in the database, so cell type and time point are left out; the donor was told from shared clones. The sample taken for sequencing was PBMCs or a T cell subset sorted from them (not recorded which). The chain uses TRBV19 and TRBJ1-1, and possibly TRBD1, on 5 matching bases. At the DNA level, the sequence is TGTGCCAGTAGTATAAGGGGCCGGCCTATGAACACTGAAGCTTTCTTT. It translates to CASSIRGRPMNTEAFF. Beyond the CDR3, the reference TRBV19 and TRBJ1-1 genes provide the residues; the full variable domain reads: DGGITQSPKYLFRKEGQNVTLSCEQNLNHDAMYWYRQDPGQGLRLIYYSQIVNDFQKGDIAEGYSVSREKKESFPLTVTSAQKNPTAFYLCASSIRGRPMNTEAFFGQGTRLTVV.